This entry features one T cell receptor beta chain sequence. Antigen specificity is unknown. The time point here: 266 days after commencement of treatment, after nivolumab therapy. Treatment given: AdE1-LMPpoly-expanded autologous EBV-specific T-cell therapy followed by anti-PD-1 nivolumab. Only in-frame clones appear in the TCRdb table, and some are missing; sequencing was by immunoSEQ multiplex PCR. The data contain roughly 20,000 clones, around 80% of them singletons. The data are from a study of EBV T-cell therapy then PD-1 blockade in nasopharyngeal carcinoma. Germline CDR1 LNHDA, CDR2 SQIVND (reference sequence). The J segment lost 0 bases and the V segment lost 5 bases, leaving 6 bases of the junction unmatched. The CDR3 totals 15 residues.

The receptor comes from a man in his forties with nasopharyngeal carcinoma. The rearrangement joins TRBV19 to TRBJ1-1; TRBD1 matches 7 bases. The material was CD8+ T cells from blood, obtained between days 200 and 300 from a patient whose treatment included autologous EBV-specific T cells and nivolumab. CDR3 region: CASSEVRGMNTEAFF. DNA of the CDR3: TGTGCCAGTAGTGAGGTCAGGGGGATGAACACTGAAGCTTTCTTT.